This T cell receptor beta chain was profiled in a study of blood T cell repertoires in COVID-19. Only one count was recorded for this clone. Sequencing used immunoSEQ multiplex PCR; TCRdb keeps in-frame clones, though not all of them. The repertoire holds approximately 500,000 clones, with 80% to 90% as singletons. The germline V gene has CDR1 SNHLY and CDR2 FYNNEI. The ends lost 3 bases at V and 7 bases at J; junction bases unmatched: 6. The CDR3 is 15 residues long. This receptor was identified in a human donor in a cohort sampled during active COVID-19. The genes are TRBV2 and TRBJ1-5; 10 positions match TRBD1. Sequencing was performed on peripheral blood. CDR3 nucleotides: TGTGCCAGCAGTGACCAGACAGGGGGCGAACAGCCCCAGCATTTT. The encoded protein is CASSDQTGGEQPQHF.